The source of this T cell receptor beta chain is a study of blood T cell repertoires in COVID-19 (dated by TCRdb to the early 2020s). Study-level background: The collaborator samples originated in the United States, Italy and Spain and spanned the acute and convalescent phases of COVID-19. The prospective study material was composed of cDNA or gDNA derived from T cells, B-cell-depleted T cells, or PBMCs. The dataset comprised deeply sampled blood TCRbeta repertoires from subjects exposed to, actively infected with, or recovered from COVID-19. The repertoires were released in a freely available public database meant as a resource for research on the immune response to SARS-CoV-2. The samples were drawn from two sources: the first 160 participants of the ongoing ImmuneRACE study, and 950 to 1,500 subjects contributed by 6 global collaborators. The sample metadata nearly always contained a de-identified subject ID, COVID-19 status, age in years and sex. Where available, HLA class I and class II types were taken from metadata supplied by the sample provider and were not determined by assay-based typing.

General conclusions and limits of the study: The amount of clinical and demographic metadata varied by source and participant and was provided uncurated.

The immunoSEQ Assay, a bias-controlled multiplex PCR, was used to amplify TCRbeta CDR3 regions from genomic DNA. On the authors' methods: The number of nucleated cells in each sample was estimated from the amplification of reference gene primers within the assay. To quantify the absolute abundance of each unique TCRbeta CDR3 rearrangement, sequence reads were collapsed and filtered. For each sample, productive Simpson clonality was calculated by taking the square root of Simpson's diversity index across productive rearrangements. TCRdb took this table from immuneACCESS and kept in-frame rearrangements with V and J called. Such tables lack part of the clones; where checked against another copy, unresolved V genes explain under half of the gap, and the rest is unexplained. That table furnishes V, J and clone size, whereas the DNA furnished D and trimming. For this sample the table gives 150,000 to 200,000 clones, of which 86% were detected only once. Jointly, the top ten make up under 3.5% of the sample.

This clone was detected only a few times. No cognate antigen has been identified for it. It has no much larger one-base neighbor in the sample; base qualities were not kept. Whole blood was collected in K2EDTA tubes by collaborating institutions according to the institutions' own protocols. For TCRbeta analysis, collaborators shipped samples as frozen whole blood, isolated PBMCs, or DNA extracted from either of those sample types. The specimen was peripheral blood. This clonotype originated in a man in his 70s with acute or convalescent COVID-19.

The DNA is as follows: TGTGCCAGCAGCTCCGGGACTAAGAATGAGCAGTTCTTC. It encodes CASSSGTKNEQFF. Recombination linked TRBV7-8 to TRBJ2-1, with TRBD2 identical over 7 junction bases. The CDR3 contains 13 residues, cysteine and phenylalanine counted. Only CDR3 DNA is held: 39 bases, read in frame from base 1. The CDR1 and CDR2 encoded by the germline V gene are SGHVS and FQNEAQ. Relative to germline, V is missing 4 bases and J is missing 7 bases, with 4 bases of the junction outside any gene match. The full variable domain, with segments outside the CDR3 supplied by the reference TRBV7-8 and TRBJ2-1 proteins, appears as GAGVSQSPRYKVAKRGQDVALRCDPISGHVSLFWYQQALGQGPEFLTYFQNEAQLDKSGLPSDRFFAERPEGSVSTLKIQRTQQEDSAVYLCASSSGTKNEQFFGPGTRLTVL.